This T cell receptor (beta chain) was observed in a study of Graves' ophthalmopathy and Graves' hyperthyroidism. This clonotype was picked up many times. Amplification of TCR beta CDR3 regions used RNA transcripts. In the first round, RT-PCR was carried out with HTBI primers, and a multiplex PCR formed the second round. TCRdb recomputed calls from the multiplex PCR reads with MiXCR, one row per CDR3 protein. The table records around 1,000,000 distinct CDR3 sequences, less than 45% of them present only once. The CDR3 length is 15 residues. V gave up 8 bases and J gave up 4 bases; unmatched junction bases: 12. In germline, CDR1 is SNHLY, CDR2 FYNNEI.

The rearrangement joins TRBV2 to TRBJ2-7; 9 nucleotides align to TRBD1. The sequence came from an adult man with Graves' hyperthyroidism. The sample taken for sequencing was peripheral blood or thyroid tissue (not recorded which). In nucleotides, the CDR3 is TGTGCCAGCTTGTATGGACAGGGGATGTTTTACGAGCAGTACTTC. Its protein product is CASLYGQGMFYEQYF.